This T cell receptor (beta chain) was recovered during a study of blood T cells in healthy people across ages. At least 6 million PBMCs were isolated per sample. PCR was performed a second time for roughly 7 to 12 cycles using a sample-barcoded 5' primer and a J-beta primer mix. TCRdb passed the 5' RACE reads through MiXCR, listing each CDR3 protein once. The sample consists of about 760,000 distinct CDR3 sequences, around a quarter of them appearing once. This clonotype has more than one count but fewer than ten. The same sample was also studied in work on T cells of mothers and their children.

This sequence originates from a boy between 10 and 17 years old in good health. The specimen sequenced was blood.

The CDR3 region is CASSFGSLTYEQYF. CDR3 in DNA: TGTGCCAGCAGTTTTGGTTCTTTGACCTACGAGCAGTACTTC. V gene TRBV12-3 or TRBV12-4 combines with J gene TRBJ2-7; D unresolved. Trimming removed 3 bases from V and 2 bases from J, with 11 bases in between. The CDR3 runs to 14 residues.